This T cell receptor beta chain was identified in a study of blood T cell repertoires in COVID-19. Looking at the study overall: From T cells, B-cell-depleted T cells, or PBMCs came the material, which was cDNA or gDNA.

This clone came up once. Original methodology: The assay estimated nucleated cells by amplifying reference gene primers. Produced via immunoSEQ multiplex PCR; TCRdb's table is partial and in-frame only. For V, J and clone size, that table is used; D and trimming come from the DNA. The sample has roughly 150,000 clones; about nine tenths are singletons. Assignments of participants to cohorts depended upon their own reported clinical history. Donors of Cohort 3 who recovered were those that had two negative PCRs, clearance, or symptom resolution. The sequence came from a man in his fifties who had recovered from COVID-19. The sample taken for sequencing was PBMCs or T cells enriched from blood (not recorded which).

For the CDR3, the DNA is TGCAGCGTTGGAGGACAGGGCCTAAGAAACACCATATATTTT. Its protein product is CSVGGQGLRNTIYF. This chain links TRBV29-1 with TRBJ1-3, with 8 bases fitting TRBD1. J lost 5 bases, V lost 4 bases, and 7 bases had no gene match. The CDR3 sequence is 14 residues long. From germline, CDR1 is SQVTM and CDR2 ANQGSEA.